These 32 T cell receptor beta chains originate from one sample sequenced in a study of blood T cells in healthy people across ages. Alongside a J-beta primer mix, a sample-barcoded 5' primer served in a second PCR lasting 7 to 11 cycles. Each CDR3 protein gets one entry after TCRdb re-called the 5' RACE reads with MiXCR. The sample has more than 700,000 distinct CDR3 sequences; roughly 50% are singletons. The sequenced sample consisted of blood. The receptors were sampled from a man aged 80 or over in good health.

CDR3 sequence reads: CATSDAGTGHTDTQYF. DNA for the CDR3: TGTGCCACCAGTGATGCCGGGACAGGGCACACAGATACGCAGTATTTT. The chain couples TRBV24-1 to TRBJ2-3; 9 nucleotides align to TRBD1. The V and J ends lost 3 bases and 2 bases, in that order; junction bases with no gene match: 5. The CDR3 sequence is 16 residues long. The germline V gene has CDR1 KGHDR and CDR2 SFDVKD.

This clonotype was recorded only once. V is TRBV29-1 and J is TRBJ2-7; D remains unclear. The CDR3 runs 13 residues. Germline CDR1 and CDR2: SQVTM and ANQGSEA. Deletions cut 4 bases from V and 3 bases from J, with 13 bases between. The CDR3 sequence: CSVAPGFFYEQYF. The CDR3 DNA reads as TGCAGCGTTGCGCCGGGTTTCTTCTACGAGCAGTACTTC.

This clonotype is a singleton in its sample. This chain links TRBV20-1 with TRBJ2-7; 15 nucleotides line up with TRBD2. From germline, CDR1 is DFQATT and CDR2 SNEGSKA (reference sequence). The CDR3 extends over 18 amino acids. J was trimmed by 6 bases and V by 2 bases; bases with no gene match: 14. CDR3: CSARIQGTSGGNSGEQYF. CDR3 sequence (DNA): TGCAGTGCTAGAATCCAAGGGACTAGCGGGGGGAATTCGGGCGAGCAGTACTTC.

This clonotype was seen more than once but under ten times. V usage is TRBV20-1 and J usage is TRBJ2-7, with D possibly TRBD2 on 5 matching bases. This CDR3 comprises 14 residues. V was clipped by 1 base and J by 5 bases, with 15 bases between them. CDR1 and CDR2 from the germline V gene are DFQATT and SNEGSKA (reference sequence). The CDR3 spells CSARVATNADEQYF. CDR3 DNA sequence: TGCAGTGCTAGAGTGGCGACTAATGCCGACGAGCAGTACTTC.

The J gene is TRBJ2-2, the V gene TRBV15; D is uncertain. Looked up from germline, CDR1 is LNHNV and CDR2 is YYDKDF (reference sequence). The CDR3 runs 14 residues. The V end lost 6 bases, the J end lost 0 bases, and 8 bases lay between the germline ends. As DNA, the CDR3 is TGTGCCACCAGTGTGGAGCCGAACACCGGGGAGCTGTTTTTT. It is translated as CATSVEPNTGELFF. Based on the CDR3 plus reference TRBV15 and TRBJ2-2, the full variable domain is DAMVIQNPRYQVTQFGKPVTLSCSQTLNHNVMYWYQQKSSQAPKLLFHYYDKDFNNEADTPDNFQSRRPNTSFCFLDIRSPGLGDTAMYLCATSVEPNTGELFFGEGSRLTVL.

Only a few counts were recorded for this clonotype. The rearrangement uses TRBV7-3 and TRBJ2-5; weak D call: TRBD2 (6 bases). The V end was cut by 5 bases, the J end by 5 bases, with 12 bases between. The CDR3 has 13 amino acids. The germline V gene encodes CDR1 SGHTA and CDR2 FQGTGA. CDR3 in amino acids: CASSLTSFETQYF. CDR3 bases: TGTGCCAGCAGCCTGACTAGTTTCGAGACCCAGTACTTC.

The CDR3 loop reads CASSEDRAGANVLTF. DNA for the CDR3: TGTGCCAGCAGTGAGGACAGGGCTGGGGCCAACGTCCTGACTTTC. The J gene is TRBJ2-6, the V gene TRBV2; 8 nucleotides align to TRBD1. Germline V gives CDR1 SNHLY, CDR2 FYNNEI. The CDR3 is made up of 15 amino acids. With 3 bases clipped from V and 2 bases from J, the junction kept 0 bases outside the gene matches.

This clonotype was detected only a few times. This chain links TRBV11-2 with TRBJ1-2, with 9 positions matching TRBD1. Losses at the gene ends were 8 bases for V and 2 bases for J; bases not matched to a gene: 18. Germline lookup yields CDR1 SGHAT and CDR2 FQNNGV. The CDR3 covers 18 residues. CDR3 coding DNA: TGTGCCAGCCGGCAGGCGGGACAGGGTTTTTGGGTGAACTATGGCTACACCTTC. It specifies CASRQAGQGFWVNYGYTF. Full variable domain (rest looked up from reference TRBV11-2 and TRBJ1-2): EAGVAQSPRYKIIEKRQSVAFWCNPISGHATLYWYQQILGQGPKLLIQFQNNGVVDDSQLPKDRFSAERLKGVDSTLKIQPAKLEDSAVYLCASRQAGQGFWVNYGYTFGSGTRLTVV.

This clonotype was seen just once. This chain links TRBV3-1 with TRBJ2-1, with 10 bases aligning to TRBD2. The length of the CDR3 is 16 residues. J was trimmed by 8 bases and V by 0 bases; bases with no gene match: 7. Germline-derived CDR1 and CDR2 are LGHDT and YNNKEL (reference sequence). In DNA form, the CDR3 reads TGTGCCAGCAGCCAAGATCGAGCGGGAGGGCCCTATGAGCAGTTCTTC. It codes for CASSQDRAGGPYEQFF.

This CDR3 reads CASSPRDNSEQFF. Here the CDR3 DNA reads TGTGCCAGCAGTCCTCGGGACAATAGTGAGCAGTTCTTC. This sequence joins TRBV27 and TRBJ2-1; possibly TRBD1 for D (6 bases). CDR1 and CDR2 from the germline V gene are MNHEY and SMNVEV (reference sequence). Trimming removed 5 bases from V and 9 bases from J, with 14 bases in between. The CDR3 is 13 residues long.

This clonotype was observed a handful of times. V gene TRBV20-1 combines with J gene TRBJ2-1, with D tentatively TRBD2 (5 bases). The V end lost 8 bases, the J end lost 5 bases, and 16 bases lay between the germline ends. Germline lookup yields CDR1 DFQATT and CDR2 SNEGSKA (reference sequence). CDR3 size: 13 residues. CDR3 region: CSLLGDGDNEQFF. CDR3 nucleotides: TGCAGTCTACTAGGTGACGGGGACAATGAGCAGTTCTTC.

In this sample, this clonotype turned up a few times. The CDR3 reads CASSLVGGGLSGRIYEQYF. CDR3 bases: TGCGCCAGCAGCTTGGTGGGGGGTGGTCTGAGCGGGAGAATCTACGAGCAGTACTTC. This chain connects TRBV5-1 to TRBJ2-7; 8 bases match TRBD2. This CDR3 comprises 19 residues. Unmatched junction bases numbered 17, after V lost 0 bases and J lost 3 bases. The germline V gene has CDR1 SGHRS and CDR2 YFSETQ.

This clonotype was seen a handful of times. The V gene is TRBV20-1, the J gene TRBJ2-3; D possibly corresponds to TRBD2 (5 bases). CDR1 is DFQATT and CDR2 is SNEGSKA in the germline V gene (reference sequence). With 5 bases removed from V and 2 bases from J, the gap between germline ends came to 14 bases. The CDR3 has 14 residues. CDR3 amino acids: CSAPRGVLTDTQYF. Here the CDR3 DNA reads TGCAGTGCTCCCCGGGGAGTTCTCACAGATACGCAGTATTTT.

This clonotype has a handful of counts. The chain has TRBV29-1 and TRBJ2-3, with D maybe TRBD2 (5 bases). V lost 7 bases to trimming and J lost 10 bases, with 12 bases between them. The CDR3 has 10 residues. Germline CDR1 and CDR2: SQVTM and ANQGSEA. The CDR3 region is CSALEGPQYF. The CDR3 DNA reads TGCAGCGCCCTAGAGGGTCCGCAGTATTTT.

V usage is TRBV20-1 and J usage is TRBJ1-1; the D gene is possibly TRBD1 (5 bases). V shed 0 bases and J shed 0 bases, with 8 bases lying between them. The CDR3 sequence is 14 residues long. Germline V gene data show CDR1 as DFQATT and CDR2 as SNEGSKA (reference sequence). CDR3 DNA: TGCAGTGCTAGAGAGGAGGGGATGAACACTGAAGCTTTCTTT. This codes for CSAREEGMNTEAFF.

This clonotype was found many times. V usage is TRBV6-6 and J usage is TRBJ2-7; D might be TRBD1 or TRBD2, each matching 5 bases. The CDR3 totals 16 residues. The ends were cut back, 0 bases at V and 2 bases at J, with 14 bases in the middle. The V gene's germline CDR1 is MNHNY and CDR2 SVGAGI (reference sequence). CDR3 sequence: CASSYSGDGSPYEQYF. CDR3 sequence (DNA): TGTGCCAGCAGTTACTCGGGGGACGGATCTCCCTACGAGCAGTACTTC.

This clonotype was picked up a small number of times. The rearrangement uses TRBV7-2 and TRBJ2-5; D call uncertain. Germline V lookup: CDR1 SGHTA, CDR2 FQGNSA. CDR3 length: 15 residues. The V end was cut by 0 bases, the J end by 1 base, with 9 bases between. The CDR3 region is CASSLATTTQETQYF. CDR3 nucleotide sequence: TGTGCCAGCAGCTTAGCCACCACGACCCAAGAGACCCAGTACTTC.

The gene calls are TRBV2 and TRBJ2-2; TRBD1 matches 9 bases. In germline, CDR1 is SNHLY, CDR2 FYNNEI. This CDR3 is built from 15 residues. V was clipped by 5 bases and J by 4 bases; unmatched bases: 5. The CDR3 here is CASSTQGASTGELFF. The CDR3 DNA follows: TGTGCCAGCAGTACACAGGGGGCGAGCACCGGGGAGCTGTTTTTT.

The chain uses TRBV12-3 or TRBV12-4 and TRBJ1-6, with D perhaps matching TRBD1 (5 bases). This CDR3 contains 15 residues. The V gene lost 6 bases and the J gene lost 4 bases, with 13 bases spanning the gap. CDR3 coding DNA: TGTGCCAGCAGGAACCGGGACTTATATAATTCACCCCTCCACTTT. Translating gives CASRNRDLYNSPLHF.

The chain combines TRBV9 with TRBJ2-5, with TRBD2 identical over 8 bases. V shed 3 bases and J 1 base; nucleotides not matched to a gene: 23. This CDR3 contains 21 residues. The germline gives CDR1 SGDLS, CDR2 YYNGEE. The DNA of the CDR3 is TGTGCCAGCAGCGCCTACAAGGGTGGGACTAGTAGCGACGGGGGCCAAGAGACCCAGTACTTC. It encodes CASSAYKGGTSSDGGQETQYF. Together with reference TRBV9 and TRBJ2-5, the CDR3 gives the full variable domain: DSGVTQTPKHLITATGQRVTLRCSPRSGDLSVYWYQQSLDQGLQFLIQYYNGEERAKGNILERFSAQQFPDLHSELNLSSLELGDSALYFCASSAYKGGTSSDGGQETQYFGPGTRLLVL.

V is TRBV4-1 and J is TRBJ2-3; 8 bases line up with TRBD2. Germline CDR1 is MGHRA and CDR2 is YSYEKL. The junction had 7 bases not matched to a gene; V was cut back by 4 bases and J by 1 base. The CDR3 has 16 amino acids. The CDR3 nucleotides are TGCGCCAGCAGCCCCGCGGCGGGACTAGGCACAGATACGCAGTATTTT. Its translation is CASSPAAGLGTDTQYF.

CDR3 sequence (DNA): TGTGCTAGTGGTTGGACGGGGCTAGCGGGAGGATCCCCAGAGACCCAGTACTTC. Translation: CASGWTGLAGGSPETQYF. The rearrangement uses TRBV12-5 and TRBJ2-7; 11 bases line up with TRBD2. Judging by the DNA end, TRBJ2-5 fits better; the J call may be wrong. This CDR3 has 18 amino acids. Germline CDR1 reads LGHNT; CDR2 reads FRNRAP.

This chain connects TRBV7-2 to TRBJ1-2; TRBD1 might be the D (6 bases). Trimming took off 5 bases at V and 7 bases at J, with 14 bases between the two ends. Germline V gene lookup returns CDR1 SGHTA and CDR2 FQGNSA. The CDR3 loop spans 13 amino acids. CDR3 protein: CASSRRQDSGYTF. CDR3 in DNA: TGTGCCAGCAGCCGTCGACAGGATAGTGGCTACACCTTC.

The genes are TRBV2 and TRBJ2-4, with 11 positions matching TRBD1. The V gene end was trimmed by 6 bases and the J gene end by 0 bases; junction bases not matched to a gene: 4. The CDR3 spans 16 residues. CDR1 and CDR2 from the germline V gene are SNHLY and FYNNEI. In DNA form, the CDR3 reads TGTGCCAGCAGAAGGACAGGGGGCCAAGCCAAAAACATTCAGTACTTC. This codes for CASRRTGGQAKNIQYF. Combining the CDR3 with reference TRBV2 and TRBJ2-4 gives the whole variable domain EPEVTQTPSHQVTQMGQEVILRCVPISNHLYFYWYRQILGQKVEFLVSFYNNEISEKSEIFDDQFSVERPDGSNFTLKIRSTKLEDSAMYFCASRRTGGQAKNIQYFGAGTRLSVL.

CDR3 residues: CSARAFPGGRETQYF. CDR3 DNA sequence: TGCAGTGCTAGAGCCTTCCCGGGAGGGCGCGAGACCCAGTACTTC. This sequence joins TRBV20-1 and TRBJ2-7; 8 bases align to TRBD2. TRBJ2-5 matches the DNA end more closely, so the J call is doubtful. This CDR3 has 15 residues. The germline V gene encodes CDR1 DFQATT and CDR2 SNEGSKA (reference sequence).

The chain recombines TRBV6-4 with TRBJ1-2; no firm D call. Germline lookup yields CDR1 MRHNA and CDR2 SNTAGT. V lost 3 bases, J lost 8 bases, and 13 bases lay in between. The CDR3 is made up of 13 amino acids. The DNA for the CDR3 is TGTGCCAGCAGTGAGAAGGGATTTGGAGGCTACACCTTC. Residues: CASSEKGFGGYTF.

This sequence joins TRBV10-3 and TRBJ2-1; D unresolved. In germline, CDR1 is ENHRY, CDR2 SYGVKD. V shed 3 bases and J shed 7 bases, with 13 bases lying between them. This CDR3 spans 14 amino acids. The CDR3 region is CAISDVFWPNEQFF. The CDR3 region has the DNA TGTGCCATCAGTGATGTTTTCTGGCCTAATGAGCAGTTCTTC.

The chain recombines TRBV20-1 with TRBJ2-1, with 14 bases that match TRBD2. The CDR3 spans 14 residues. Germline V gene data show CDR1 as DFQATT and CDR2 as SNEGSKA (reference sequence). The V segment lost 2 bases and the J segment 11 bases; nucleotides outside the gene matches: 5. This CDR3 reads CSARPGLAGVKQFF. CDR3 sequence (DNA): TGCAGTGCTAGACCGGGACTAGCGGGAGTGAAGCAGTTCTTC.

J is TRBJ2-2 and V is TRBV5-1; D possibly corresponds to TRBD1 (5 bases). This CDR3 comprises 14 residues. Trimming stripped 4 bases from V and 7 bases from J, with 14 bases between. The V gene's germline CDR1 is SGHRS and CDR2 YFSETQ. The CDR3 loop reads CASSPSGISGELFF. CDR3 DNA sequence: TGCGCCAGCAGCCCTTCAGGGATTAGCGGGGAGCTGTTTTTT.

This clonotype was seen at least ten times. The chain employs TRBV20-1 and TRBJ1-2; tentative D call: TRBD1 (5 bases). V shed 4 bases and J shed 3 bases, with 18 bases lying between them. Germline values: CDR1 DFQATT, CDR2 SNEGSKA (reference sequence). This CDR3 contains 15 residues. CDR3 nucleotide sequence: TGCAGTGCTAAAAAGGGTGGTAGGGGCGACTATGGCTACACCTTC. Protein: CSAKKGGRGDYGYTF.

V gene TRBV6-2 or TRBV6-3 combines with J gene TRBJ2-6; D is uncertain. V lost 7 bases and J lost 0, with 10 bases in between. This CDR3 is built from 15 residues. Germline V CDR1 and CDR2: MNHEY, SVGEGT. CDR3 sequence reads: CASTAGGSGANVLTF. The CDR3 DNA reads as TGTGCCAGCACTGCCGGTGGCTCTGGGGCCAACGTCCTGACTTTC.

The rearrangement links TRBV27 to TRBJ2-7; possibly TRBD1 or TRBD2 for D (5 bases each). CDR3 size: 12 residues. The V end was cut by 6 bases, the J end by 5 bases, with 11 bases between. The V gene's germline CDR1 is MNHEY and CDR2 SMNVEV (reference sequence). This chain's CDR3 is CASRSGRHEQYF. The CDR3 coding sequence is TGTGCCAGCAGGTCAGGGAGACACGAGCAGTACTTC.